This entry concerns a single T cell receptor (beta chain). Its antigen is not identified. Here immunoSEQ multiplex PCR was the method, and the copy in TCRdb shows in-frame clones only, minus some. The data contain 5,500 to 8,500 clones, approximately 88% of them singletons. These data originate in a study of neoadjuvant nivolumab and ipilimumab in lung cancer. Study outcomes and limitations: Only a single major-pathologic-response sample was available for clonality analysis. Pretherapy blood TCR richness correlated positively with resected tumor richness. Compared with tumor-adjacent uninvolved lung, resected tumors showed greater richness and clonality.

Deletions cut 3 bases from V and 2 bases from J, with 10 bases between. The CDR3 covers 14 residues. Germline CDR1 reads ENHRY; CDR2 reads SYGVKD. This sample comprised tumor tissue, obtained after neoadjuvant nivolumab, alone or with ipilimumab, at or shortly before surgery. This TCR came from an adult with non-small cell lung cancer. The V gene is TRBV10-3, the J gene TRBJ1-2; D call uncertain. In nucleotides, the CDR3 is TGTGCCATCAGTGAAGCCCATGGAAACTATGGCTACACCTTC. Amino acid sequence: CAISEAHGNYGYTF.